The 21 T cell receptor beta chains below all came from one sample that was sequenced in a study of early T cells in non-severe SARS-CoV-2 infection. TCRdb processed the 5' RACE reads anew with MiXCR; each CDR3 protein has one entry. The sample contains tens of thousands of distinct CDR3 sequences, approximately 6.2% of which appear only once. Sequencing was performed on whole blood, taken at baseline. These receptors originate from an adult who was a healthcare worker with PCR-confirmed SARS-CoV-2 infection or an uninfected control (not recorded which).

This clonotype was picked up many times. The J gene is TRBJ2-1, the V gene TRBV11-2; 9 bases are shared with TRBD1. V trimming: 8 bases; J trimming: 3 bases; junction bases outside the gene matches: 5. The CDR3 has 14 residues. Germline V lookup: CDR1 SGHAT, CDR2 FQNNGV. The CDR3 reads CASGPGQGYNEQFF. CDR3 DNA sequence: TGTGCCAGCGGACCGGGACAGGGCTACAATGAGCAGTTCTTC.

Many counts were recorded for this clonotype. The gene calls are TRBV3-1 and TRBJ2-5; TRBD2 aligns across 13 bases. With V trimmed by 4 bases and J by 1 base, 6 bases remained unmatched. Germline CDR1 LGHDT, CDR2 YNNKEL (reference sequence). The CDR3 has 17 residues. For the CDR3, the DNA is TGTGCCAGCAGCCTTGGACTAGCGGGGGCCACCCAAGAGACCCAGTACTTC. As protein: CASSLGLAGATQETQYF.

This clonotype showed up many times. V gene TRBV7-2 combines with J gene TRBJ1-6, with unresolved D. The CDR3 sequence is 17 residues long. V lost 2 bases and J 0 bases, leaving 11 bases between the germline ends. The V gene's germline CDR1 is SGHTA and CDR2 FQGNSA. CDR3 protein: CASSLRRTSSYNSPLHF. The CDR3 DNA reads TGTGCCAGCAGCTTACGACGGACGAGCTCCTATAATTCACCCCTCCACTTT.

This clonotype was recorded many times. This sequence joins TRBV27 and TRBJ1-5; D possibly corresponds to TRBD1 (6 bases). CDR1 MNHEY and CDR2 SMNVEV come from the germline V gene (reference sequence). V was clipped by 6 bases and J by 3 bases, with 9 bases between them. The CDR3 is 13 amino acids. CDR3 DNA: TGTGCCAGCAGGGACAGCGCCAATCAGCCCCAGCATTTT. Amino acid sequence: CASRDSANQPQHF.

Ten or more counts support this clonotype. The chain couples TRBV4-1 to TRBJ1-3; D unclear. This CDR3 has 15 amino acids. Germline values: CDR1 MGHRA, CDR2 YSYEKL. Between the trimmed V and J ends, which lost 0 bases and 0 bases, there was a span of 6 bases. In DNA form, the CDR3 reads TGCGCCAGCAGCCAAGAGTACATCTCTGGAAACACCATATATTTT. Translating gives CASSQEYISGNTIYF.

The sample holds many counts of this clonotype. J is TRBJ1-2 and V is TRBV5-6; perhaps TRBD1 as D (5 bases). This CDR3 is 14 amino acids long. The V end lost 4 bases, the J end lost 7 bases, and 17 bases lay between the germline ends. Germline CDR1 SGHDT, CDR2 YYEEEE. CDR3 sequence: CASSNRDQGRGYTF. CDR3 in DNA: TGTGCCAGCAGCAACCGGGACCAGGGACGTGGCTACACCTTC.

Here the CDR3 DNA reads TGCGCCAGCAGCCATAGGGCAGGGGGTGAGGAAAAACTGTTTTTT. Translating gives CASSHRAGGEEKLFF. The chain recombines TRBV4-1 with TRBJ1-4; 7 positions agree with TRBD1. Germline loops: CDR1 MGHRA, CDR2 YSYEKL. V was pared by 3 bases and J by 8 bases, with 9 bases of the junction left unmatched. This CDR3 is 15 amino acids long.

This clonotype was detected a few times. The gene calls are TRBV28 and TRBJ1-2; 7 bases are shared with TRBD1. Unmatched junction bases numbered 8, after V lost 7 bases and J lost 6 bases. Looked up from germline, CDR1 is MDHEN and CDR2 is SYDVKM. The CDR3 contains 13 residues. CDR3 protein: CASTIQGSDGYTF. Written as DNA, the CDR3 is TGTGCCAGCACAATACAGGGGTCGGATGGCTACACCTTC.

The sample holds many counts of this clonotype. The J gene is TRBJ2-2, the V gene TRBV7-9; D is perhaps TRBD1 (6 bases). The germline V and J ends were trimmed by 5 bases and 4 bases, with 14 bases remaining between them. Germline V gene sequence: CDR1 SEHNR, CDR2 FQNEAQ (reference sequence). The CDR3 runs 15 residues. The CDR3 region is CASSPLSTGTGELFF. As DNA, the CDR3 is TGTGCCAGCAGCCCACTATCGACAGGCACCGGGGAGCTGTTTTTT.

At least ten counts were recorded for this clonotype. The J gene is TRBJ1-4, the V gene TRBV7-9; TRBD1 is a possible D gene (5 bases). Germline CDR1 reads SEHNR; CDR2 reads FQNEAQ (reference sequence). The CDR3 is 15 residues long. V lost 2 bases, J lost 7 bases, and 14 bases lay in between. The CDR3 nucleotides are TGTGCCAGCAGCTTAAGAGGGACGCTTGGTGAAAAACTGTTTTTT. Its protein product is CASSLRGTLGEKLFF.

This clonotype was detected a few times. The CDR3 region has the DNA TGTGCCAGCATCCCGATGGGGGCCGGGTTCACTGAAGCTTTCTTT. Protein sequence: CASIPMGAGFTEAFF. V and J are TRBV6-2 or TRBV6-3 and TRBJ1-1; D is possibly TRBD1 (6 bases). Germline V lookup: CDR1 MNHEY, CDR2 SVGEGT. CDR3 length: 15 amino acids. Trimming shortened V by 7 bases and J by 4 bases, and 19 bases separated the two germline ends.

This clonotype was seen more than once but under ten times. The CDR3 DNA reads TGTGCCTGGAGCGACGGCGACTCACCCCTCCACTTT. Residues: CAWSDGDSPLHF. The chain carries TRBV30 and TRBJ1-6, with D uncertain. The CDR3 totals 12 residues. The V end was cut by 3 bases, the J end by 10 bases, with 10 bases between. Looked up from germline, CDR1 is GTSNPN and CDR2 is SVGIG (reference sequence).

This clonotype was seen repeatedly, ten times or more. The chain couples TRBV12-5 to TRBJ2-1, with a tentative D call TRBD1 (6 bases). There are 13 residues in the CDR3. V gave up 3 bases and J gave up 5 bases, with 8 bases separating them. The V gene's germline CDR1 is LGHNT and CDR2 FRNRAP. CDR3 bases: TGTGCTAGTGGTTTACAGGGCCACAATGAGCAGTTCTTC. It encodes CASGLQGHNEQFF.

The sample holds a few counts of this clonotype. The chain employs TRBV6-6 and TRBJ2-1; the match to TRBD1 covers 9 bases. The CDR3 is 16 residues long. V was clipped by 2 bases and J by 3 bases; unmatched bases: 5. Germline lookup yields CDR1 MNHNY and CDR2 SVGAGI (reference sequence). The CDR3, as DNA: TGTGCCAGCAGTTACCCCCGGACAGGGGACTACAATGAGCAGTTCTTC. Encoded protein: CASSYPRTGDYNEQFF.

This clonotype came up a few times. The rearrangement links TRBV19 to TRBJ2-1; D unclear. Per germline, CDR1 LNHDA and CDR2 SQIVND (reference sequence). Between the trimmed V and J ends, which lost 6 bases and 3 bases, there was a span of 9 bases. This CDR3 is built from 13 residues. The CDR3 bases are TGTGCCAGTAGCCCCTCTATCTACAATGAGCAGTTCTTC. Translating it yields CASSPSIYNEQFF.

The sample holds a few counts of this clonotype. The chain couples TRBV11-2 to TRBJ2-7; 12 bases align to TRBD2. From germline, CDR1 is SGHAT and CDR2 FQNNGV. The CDR3 is 14 residues long. Losses at the gene ends were 5 bases for V and 4 bases for J; bases not matched to a gene: 3. The CDR3 is CASSASGGGYEQYF. In DNA form, the CDR3 reads TGTGCCAGCAGCGCTAGCGGGGGGGGTTACGAGCAGTACTTC.

This clonotype was observed many times. The genes are TRBV6-6 and TRBJ2-5; weak D call: TRBD2 (6 bases). Germline CDR1 and CDR2: MNHNY and SVGAGI (reference sequence). CDR3 size: 14 residues. Trimming removed 8 bases from V and 5 bases from J, with 18 bases in between. DNA of the CDR3: TGTGCCAGCGGGGGAGTAGCCGGAGGGGAGACCCAGTACTTC. Its protein product is CASGGVAGGETQYF.

V gene TRBV7-2 combines with J gene TRBJ2-3; 10 bases line up with TRBD1. Germline CDR1 is SGHTA and CDR2 is FQGNSA. The length of the CDR3 is 12 residues. Trimming took 5 bases from V and 15 from J; bases not matched to a gene: 8. CDR3 in amino acids: CASSLRDRGPYF. CDR3 in DNA: TGTGCCAGCAGCCTCCGGGACAGGGGCCCCTATTTT.

This clonotype was recorded many times. The gene calls are TRBV7-3 and TRBJ2-5, with D perhaps TRBD2 (6 bases). In germline, CDR1 is SGHTA, CDR2 FQGTGA. Between the trimmed V and J ends, which lost 2 bases and 5 bases, there was a span of 9 bases. The CDR3 extends over 13 amino acids. As DNA, the CDR3 is TGTGCCAGCAGCTTACGACGGGGGGAGACCCAGTACTTC. Its translation is CASSLRRGETQYF.

This clonotype was observed at least ten times. The CDR3 region is CASSFPGGASYNEQFF. The CDR3 DNA reads TGCGCCAGCAGCTTCCCAGGGGGCGCGTCCTACAATGAGCAGTTCTTC. The rearrangement joins TRBV5-1 to TRBJ2-1, with 8 bases fitting TRBD1. With 2 bases clipped from V and 1 base from J, the junction kept 5 bases outside the gene matches. CDR3 size: 16 residues. Per germline, CDR1 SGHRS and CDR2 YFSETQ.

This chain connects TRBV7-9 to TRBJ1-6, with D possibly matching TRBD1 (5 bases). V gave up 5 bases and J gave up 9 bases, with 14 bases separating them. CDR1 is SEHNR and CDR2 is FQNEAQ in the germline V gene (reference sequence). This CDR3 spans 14 amino acids. This CDR3 is CASSDVTGLSPLHF. The DNA of the CDR3 is TGTGCCAGCAGCGACGTGACGGGGCTTTCACCCCTCCACTTT.